The T cell receptor beta chain under discussion was sequenced for a study of shared clonotypes between healthy human individuals. Germline V lookup: CDR1 SGHNT, CDR2 YYREEE (reference sequence). Trimming shortened V by 3 bases and J by 6 bases, and 4 bases separated the two germline ends. The CDR3 loop spans 11 amino acids. Overall study findings and caveats: An effect of sequencing depth on clonotype sharing among donors was expected.

Each cell subset's genomic DNA was divided evenly among several immunoSEQ plates. This table comes from immunoSEQ multiplex PCR, and its TCRdb copy is limited to in-frame clones, with some not included. The repertoire has roughly 320,000 clones, around 86% of them found once; the top ten carry roughly 16%. In CD8 memory, CD45RO+ cells were put together with CCR7-negative CD45RA+ TemRA cells. With respect to this clone: The target antigen is unknown.

Sequenced material: memory CD8+ T cells sorted from blood. Subset: CD45RO+ cells pooled with CCR7-negative TemRA cells. The source is a man aged 18 to 29 in good health. The chain is built from TRBV5-4 and TRBJ2-1; D is uncertain. The chain's CDR3 is CASSWSNEQFF. The CDR3 DNA reads as TGTGCCAGCAGCTGGTCCAATGAGCAGTTCTTC. The entire variable domain, with the rest obtained from reference TRBV5-4 and TRBJ2-1, is as follows: ETGVTQSPTHLIKTRGQQVTLRCSSQSGHNTVSWYQQALGQGPQFIFQYYREEENGRGNFPPRFSGLQFPNYSSELNVNALELDDSALYLCASSWSNEQFFGPGTRLTVL.